These 11 T cell receptor beta chains were sequenced from one sample in a study of T cell responses to AZD1222 COVID-19 vaccine. Sequencing used immunoSEQ multiplex PCR; TCRdb keeps in-frame clones, though not all of them. The sample yields over 110,000 clones, 90% seen once. Sequences were derived from peripheral blood, sampled 28 days after the second AZD1222 dose. These receptors originate from an adult who received the AZD1222 COVID-19 vaccine.

This sequence joins TRBV4-2 and TRBJ1-4, with 7 nucleotides matching TRBD1. CDR3 length: 15 residues. Trimming removed 3 bases from V and 7 bases from J; junction bases left unmatched: 8. Germline lookup yields CDR1 LGHNA and CDR2 YNFKEQ. CDR3 nucleotides: TGTGCCAGCAGCCAGGAAGGGACAGTTGCTGAAAAACTGTTTTTT. Its translation: CASSQEGTVAEKLFF.

V is TRBV6-5 and J is TRBJ1-1; 7 nucleotides agree with TRBD1. Unmatched junction bases numbered 7, after V lost 6 bases and J lost 6 bases. Per germline, CDR1 MNHEY and CDR2 SVGAGI. This CDR3 region has 13 residues. DNA for the CDR3: TGTGCCAGCAGGCCGGGACAGTGGTCTGAAGCTTTCTTT. This codes for CASRPGQWSEAFF.

The V and J genes are TRBV10-3 and TRBJ1-2, with unresolved D. The CDR3 covers 14 residues. V lost 4 bases, J lost 0 bases, and 9 bases lay in between. Per the germline V gene, CDR1 is ENHRY and CDR2 is SYGVKD. The CDR3 sequence: CAISGGPPNYGYTF. CDR3 in DNA: TGTGCCATCAGTGGGGGTCCTCCTAACTATGGCTACACCTTC.

This rearrangement joins TRBV5-1 to TRBJ2-1; D gene ambiguous. Germline loops: CDR1 SGHRS, CDR2 YFSETQ. Trimming left V 4 bases short and J 0 bases short, with 8 bases between. This CDR3 region has 14 residues. This chain's CDR3 is CASSISNSYNEQFF. CDR3 DNA sequence: TGCGCCAGCAGCATTAGCAACTCCTACAATGAGCAGTTCTTC. Full variable domain (remainder filled in from reference TRBV5-1 and TRBJ2-1): KAGVTQTPRYLIKTRGQQVTLSCSPISGHRSVSWYQQTPGQGLQFLFEYFSETQRNKGNFPGRFSGRQFSNSRSEMNVSTLELGDSALYLCASSISNSYNEQFFGPGTRLTVL.

This chain uses TRBV27 with TRBJ1-1; TRBD1 might be the D (5 bases). The CDR3 is 13 amino acids. CDR1 is MNHEY and CDR2 is SMNVEV in the germline V gene (reference sequence). V was pared by 5 bases and J by 5 bases, with 12 bases between. CDR3 in DNA: TGTGCCAGCAGTCCCTTGGGGGGTACTGAAGCTTTCTTT. The encoded protein is CASSPLGGTEAFF.

V and J are TRBV9 and TRBJ1-2; D uncertain. The CDR3 covers 13 residues. Germline CDR1 is SGDLS and CDR2 is YYNGEE. V shed 0 bases and J shed 2 bases, with 5 bases lying between them. Written as DNA, the CDR3 is TGTGCCAGCAGCGTAGCCGAGAACTATGGCTACACCTTC. Translating it yields CASSVAENYGYTF.

The chain recombines TRBV3-1 (or the pseudogene TRBV3-2) with TRBJ2-7; D not certain. Trimming left V 7 bases short and J 2 bases short, with 6 bases between. This CDR3 comprises 11 residues. Germline V gene sequence: CDR1 LGHDT, CDR2 YNNKEL (reference sequence). CDR3 in DNA: TGTGCCAGCACTGGAGCCTACGAGCAGTACTTC. Translated, it gives CASTGAYEQYF.

The chain combines TRBV6-1 with TRBJ1-1; D gene unclear. V was clipped by 3 bases and J by 10 bases, with 15 bases between them. The germline V gene has CDR1 MNHNS and CDR2 SASEGT. This CDR3 is built from 13 residues. The CDR3 sequence is CASSEVDRKAAFF. The CDR3 DNA is TGTGCCAGCAGTGAGGTCGATAGAAAGGCAGCTTTCTTT.

The chain carries TRBV5-1 and TRBJ2-1, with D maybe TRBD2 (6 bases). Germline values: CDR1 SGHRS, CDR2 YFSETQ. V dropped 0 bases and J dropped 6 bases, with 13 bases sitting between them. CDR3 size: 15 residues. CDR3 nucleotides: TGCGCCAGCAGCTTGGGCGGGAATCCAAGCAATGAGCAGTTCTTC. Its translation is CASSLGGNPSNEQFF.

The chain employs TRBV5-1 and TRBJ1-1; TRBD1 agrees at 9 bases. Germline CDR1 reads SGHRS; CDR2 reads YFSETQ. V trimming: 4 bases; J trimming: 3 bases; junction bases outside the gene matches: 7. This CDR3 is 15 amino acids long. This CDR3 is CASSPGQGWDTEAFF. CDR3 nucleotide sequence: TGCGCCAGCAGCCCTGGACAGGGGTGGGACACTGAAGCTTTCTTT. The full variable domain, with the rest looked up from reference TRBV5-1 and TRBJ1-1, is KAGVTQTPRYLIKTRGQQVTLSCSPISGHRSVSWYQQTPGQGLQFLFEYFSETQRNKGNFPGRFSGRQFSNSRSEMNVSTLELGDSALYLCASSPGQGWDTEAFFGQGTRLTVV.

V and J are TRBV9 and TRBJ1-6; weak D call: TRBD1 (5 bases). Trimming shortened V by 4 bases and J by 9 bases, and 17 bases separated the two germline ends. The CDR3 runs to 15 residues. CDR1 and CDR2 from the germline V gene are SGDLS and YYNGEE. Here the CDR3 DNA reads TGTGCCAGCAGCCCCCAGTCGCGGGGGAGTTCACCCCTCCACTTT. Encoded protein: CASSPQSRGSSPLHF.